A selection of T cell receptor beta chains follows, all from one sample in a study of T-cell reconstitution after alpha-beta-depleted transplantation in children. MiXCR, applied by TCRdb to the PCR reads, yields one record per CDR3 protein. The sample consists of 98,000 or so distinct CDR3 sequences, about a quarter of them appearing once. The sample consisted of PBMCs, taken before TCRalphabeta/CD19-depleted stem cell transplant. These receptors all stem from a boy aged 2-15 years with acute lymphoblastic leukemia, due to receive a stem cell transplant. CDR3s leave out the opening cysteine and the closing phenylalanine or tryptophan. The D gene is left open where the match is weak.

D,V,J,length,CDR3
.,TRBV5-5,TRBJ1-2,11,ASSPDRNYGYT
TRBD1,TRBV5-1,TRBJ2-3,12,ASRQGAVTDTQY
.,TRBV15,TRBJ2-2,14,ATSRIQGENTGELF
.,TRBV27,TRBJ1-4,12,ASSHDRRNEKLF
.,TRBV12-3/TRBV12-4,TRBJ1-1,11,ASRTTGTAEAF
TRBD1,TRBV28,TRBJ2-7,13,ASSAPPQGTHEQY
.,TRBV5-1,TRBJ1-1,10,ASSLGRSEAF
.,TRBV7-9,TRBJ1-1,12,ASSLGRVGTEAF
.,TRBV7-2,TRBJ2-1,12,ASSLLTGQDGQF
.,TRBV21-1,TRBJ2-7,11,ASSPLRRYEQY
TRBD2,TRBV27,TRBJ2-7,15,ASSSKILLAEVGTQY
.,TRBV20-1,TRBJ2-1,14,SARDQLGVKYNEQF
.,TRBV20-1,TRBJ2-3,11,SFTGISTDTQY
TRBD2,TRBV5-5,TRBJ2-1,13,ASSLRGGRADEQF
.,TRBV20-1,TRBJ1-6,10,SASSPSLALH
.,TRBV20-1,TRBJ1-1,11,SARDSLLTEAF
.,TRBV29-1,TRBJ2-3,14,SAPVSGGYGTDTQY
.,TRBV7-8,TRBJ1-3,13,ASSPFGEAGNTIY
.,TRBV27,TRBJ2-2,14,ASSLGGALRTGELF
TRBD2,TRBV20-1,TRBJ2-4,14,SARGGRAGNKNIQY